Described below is a single T cell receptor beta chain sequence and its context. No cognate antigen has been identified for it. Base qualities were left out, and no much larger clone turns up one base away. Each clonotype received, on average, around 10x coverage in deep resolution sequencing performed on a MiSeq, where the target depth lay between 1 in 1 million and 1 in 200,000 T cells. TCR beta libraries were generated with the immunoSEQ hsTCRB Kit. The source study handled its data this way. The data were analyzed with ImmunoSEQ Analyzer and ImmunoSEQ Data Assistant, and V, D and J gene assignments followed IMGT definitions. Clonality, which ranges from 0 to 1, was calculated by subtracting the normalized Shannon entropy of productive rearrangement frequencies from one. Public clonotype analysis was restricted to overrepresented clonotypes comprising at least 0.05% of each patient's repertoire. Fewer than 15 repertoires from age-matched healthy donors, obtained from immuneACCESS, served as clonality controls. TCRdb obtained this table from immuneACCESS and retained in-frame rearrangements with V and J assigned. These tables miss some clones; where compared with another copy, unresolved V genes account for less than half of the shortfall, and the remainder is unexplained. V, J and clone size are taken as reported in that table, and D and trimming were inferred from the DNA itself. Present in this sample are 190,000 or so clones, around 72% of which were seen just once. Around 15% of the sample goes to the ten largest clones.

This entry is derived from a study of cytotoxic CD8 clonotypes in ibrutinib-treated CLL (dated by TCRdb to the early 2020s). About the investigation overall: In this cohort, some 16 patients were treatment-naive and roughly 10 were relapsed/refractory, while some 18 had unmutated IGHV. Every sample from remission and from progressive disease was obtained while the patients were still on ibrutinib. Partial responses were observed in roughly 24 patients and complete responses in 2; after a median follow-up of roughly 72 months, remission was maintained in approximately 14 patients and progression was observed in some twelve. Cryopreserved peripheral blood mononuclear cells were obtained before treatment, at response, and at either sustained remission or disease progression. On average, each sample yielded around 230,000 productive templates and over 90,000 productive rearrangements. Of the approximately 87 people in the trial, around 26 had longitudinal samples available. Samples at response were collected after a median of 12 months of treatment, with a range of roughly 6 to 40 months.

In light of the paper, this sample's time point label describes: around 25 months on ibrutinib. For TCR beta library preparation, approximately 2 micrograms of genomic DNA were extracted from the cryopreserved PBMCs. Longitudinal blood samples from CLL patients receiving ibrutinib monotherapy were subjected to high-throughput TCR beta sequencing. The patients were enrolled in a single-center, open-label phase 2 trial of ibrutinib monotherapy. Relative to germline, V is 5 bases shorter and J is 5 bases shorter, with 34 bases between their ends. In the germline V gene, CDR1 corresponds to SQVTM and CDR2 to ANQGSEA. The CDR3 sequence holds 19 residues, the cysteine and phenylalanine included. Only the CDR3 region is kept as DNA, spanning 57 bases read in frame from base 1. Overall study outcomes, separate from this receptor: Baseline clonality was found to be higher than that of age-matched healthy donors and was strongly correlated with circulating CD8+ T-cell counts. An increase in clonality was observed at ibrutinib response, with clonality remaining stable during sustained remission and falling back toward baseline at progression. Public clonotypes were rare and either shrank or stayed stable during treatment, and the rise in clonality at ibrutinib response reflected expansion of private clonotypes. Lymph node repertoires were not examined, and the timing of sampling was not matched between patients in sustained remission and those whose disease progressed.

This specimen was PBMCs, taken after 24 months of ibrutinib treatment. The TCR comes from a human donor with chronic lymphocytic leukemia. This sequence uses TRBV29-1 and TRBJ2-7; the D gene is possibly TRBD1, with 6 bases matching. Read as DNA, the sequence is TGCAGCGTTCAGCTTCCTCCACAAATCGGGACACGGAATCTCAACGAGCAGTACTTC. It specifies CSVQLPPQIGTRNLNEQYF.